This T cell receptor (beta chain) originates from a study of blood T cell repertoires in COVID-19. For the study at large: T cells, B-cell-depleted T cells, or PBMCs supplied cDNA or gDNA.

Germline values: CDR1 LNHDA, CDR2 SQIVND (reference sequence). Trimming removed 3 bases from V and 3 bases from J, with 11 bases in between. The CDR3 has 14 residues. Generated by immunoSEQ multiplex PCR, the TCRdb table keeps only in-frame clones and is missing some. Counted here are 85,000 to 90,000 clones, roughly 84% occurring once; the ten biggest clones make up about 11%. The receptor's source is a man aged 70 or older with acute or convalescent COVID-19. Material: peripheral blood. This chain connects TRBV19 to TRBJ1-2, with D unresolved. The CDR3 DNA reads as TGTGCCAGTAGTATGGTGGAAGAGGACTATGGCTACACCTTC. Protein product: CASSMVEEDYGYTF.